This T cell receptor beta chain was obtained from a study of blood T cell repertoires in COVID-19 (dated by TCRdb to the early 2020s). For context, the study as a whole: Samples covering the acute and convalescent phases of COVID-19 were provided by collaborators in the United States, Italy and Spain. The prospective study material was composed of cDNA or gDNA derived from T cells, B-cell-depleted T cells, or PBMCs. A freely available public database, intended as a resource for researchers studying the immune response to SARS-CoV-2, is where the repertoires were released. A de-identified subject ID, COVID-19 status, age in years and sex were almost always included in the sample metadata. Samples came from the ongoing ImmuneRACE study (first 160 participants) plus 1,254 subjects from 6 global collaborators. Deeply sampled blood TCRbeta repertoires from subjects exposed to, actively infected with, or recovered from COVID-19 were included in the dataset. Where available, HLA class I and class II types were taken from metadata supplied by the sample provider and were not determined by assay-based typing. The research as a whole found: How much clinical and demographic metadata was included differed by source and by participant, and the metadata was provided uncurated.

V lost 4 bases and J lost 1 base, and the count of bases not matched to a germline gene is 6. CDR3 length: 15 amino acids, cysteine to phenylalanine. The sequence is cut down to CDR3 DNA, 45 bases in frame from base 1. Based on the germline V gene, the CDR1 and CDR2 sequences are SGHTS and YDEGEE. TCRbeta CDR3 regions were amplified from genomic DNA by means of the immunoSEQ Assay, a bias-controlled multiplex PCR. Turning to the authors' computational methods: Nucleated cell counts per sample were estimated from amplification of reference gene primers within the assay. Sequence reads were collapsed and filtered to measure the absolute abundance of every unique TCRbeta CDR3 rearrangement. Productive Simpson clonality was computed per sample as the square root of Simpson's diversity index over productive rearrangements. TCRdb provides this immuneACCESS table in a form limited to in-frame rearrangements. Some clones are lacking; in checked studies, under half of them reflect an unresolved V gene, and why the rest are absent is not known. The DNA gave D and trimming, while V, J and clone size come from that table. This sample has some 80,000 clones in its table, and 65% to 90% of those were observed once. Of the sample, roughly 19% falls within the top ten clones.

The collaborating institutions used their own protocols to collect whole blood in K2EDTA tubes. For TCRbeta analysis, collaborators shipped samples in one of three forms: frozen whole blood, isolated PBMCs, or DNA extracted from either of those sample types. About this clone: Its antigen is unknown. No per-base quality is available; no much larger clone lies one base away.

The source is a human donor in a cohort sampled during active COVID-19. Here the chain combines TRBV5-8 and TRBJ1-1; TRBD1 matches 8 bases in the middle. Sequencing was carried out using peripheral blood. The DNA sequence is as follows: TGTGCCAGCAGCAGGACAGGGTTCGGGAACACTGAAGCTTTCTTT. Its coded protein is CASSRTGFGNTEAFF.